This is a list of T cell receptor beta chains from one sample in a study of blood T cells in healthy people across ages. TCRdb redid the calling of the 5' RACE reads with MiXCR, one entry per CDR3 protein. The repertoire holds 750,000 or so distinct CDR3 sequences, with more than 20% as singletons. This sample also appeared in a second study, on T cells of mothers and their children.

The sequenced sample consisted of blood. Every receptor here comes from a boy between 10 and 17 years old in good health. Each CDR3 is given with its conserved first and last residue. A D gene is named only where the DNA matches it firmly. The size of a clone is reported for some rows only, either as once, few or many, or as a class for expanded clones.

clone_size: few
j_call: TRBJ2-7
d_call: TRBD1
v_call: TRBV7-2
cdr3_length: 16
cdr3_nt: TGTGCCAGCTCCCAGGGGGCGGGGACGAGCTCCTACGAGCAGTACTTC
cdr3_aa: CASSQGAGTSSYEQYF

clone_size: NA
j_call: TRBJ1-4
d_call: NA
v_call: TRBV12-3/TRBV12-4
cdr3_length: 14
cdr3_nt: TGTGCCAGCAGTTTCTTTTCGGGTAATGAAAAACTGTTTTTT
cdr3_aa: CASSFFSGNEKLFF

clone_size: NA
j_call: TRBJ2-7
d_call: TRBD2
v_call: TRBV4-1
cdr3_length: 15
cdr3_nt: TGCGCCAGCAGTCTAGGCTCCGGGACTAGCGGTGAGCAGTACTTC
cdr3_aa: CASSLGSGTSGEQYF

clone_size: few
j_call: TRBJ1-2
d_call: NA
v_call: TRBV7-9
cdr3_length: 11
cdr3_nt: TGTGCCAGCAGCTTAGATGGTGGCTACACTTTC
cdr3_aa: CASSLDGGYTF

clone_size: few
j_call: TRBJ2-2
d_call: TRBD1
v_call: TRBV6-1
cdr3_length: 15
cdr3_nt: TGTGCCAGCAGTGCCGGGACAGGGAACACCGGGGAGCTGTTTTTT
cdr3_aa: CASSAGTGNTGELFF

clone_size: few
j_call: TRBJ2-4
d_call: NA
v_call: TRBV29-1
cdr3_length: 14
cdr3_nt: TGCAGCGTTGATGGGGACGGGAACAAAAACATTCAGTACTTC
cdr3_aa: CSVDGDGNKNIQYF

clone_size: few
j_call: TRBJ1-2
d_call: NA
v_call: TRBV29-1
cdr3_length: 11
cdr3_nt: TGCAGCGTCTCCGGGCCCCACGGCTACACCTTC
cdr3_aa: CSVSGPHGYTF

clone_size: few
j_call: TRBJ2-5
d_call: NA
v_call: TRBV2
cdr3_length: 13
cdr3_nt: TGTGCCAGCAGGACCGGGCTCCAAGAGACCCAGTACTTC
cdr3_aa: CASRTGLQETQYF

clone_size: NA
j_call: TRBJ2-5
d_call: NA
v_call: TRBV20-1
cdr3_length: 17
cdr3_nt: TGCAGTGCTAGAGATCGCTCCCCGGGCGTGGTCGGGGAGACCCAGTACTTC
cdr3_aa: CSARDRSPGVVGETQYF

clone_size: NA
j_call: TRBJ1-4
d_call: TRBD1
v_call: TRBV10-3
cdr3_length: 15
cdr3_nt: TGTGCCATCAGTTCGACAGGGGGAGCTAATGAAAAACTGTTTTTT
cdr3_aa: CAISSTGGANEKLFF

clone_size: NA
j_call: TRBJ2-2
d_call: TRBD2
v_call: TRBV15
cdr3_length: 16
cdr3_nt: TGTGCCACCAGCAGAGAGCTAGCGGCCCTGGGCGGGGAGCTGTTTTTT
cdr3_aa: CATSRELAALGGELFF

clone_size: NA
j_call: TRBJ2-3
d_call: TRBD2
v_call: TRBV11-3
cdr3_length: 17
cdr3_nt: TGTGCCAGCAGCCCCCGGCTCCAGCGGGGGGACACAGATACGCAGTATTTT
cdr3_aa: CASSPRLQRGDTDTQYF

clone_size: NA
j_call: TRBJ1-2
d_call: TRBD1
v_call: TRBV12-5
cdr3_length: 15
cdr3_nt: TGTGCTAGTGGTTGGAATAGGGACAGGGAGGATGGCTACACCTTC
cdr3_aa: CASGWNRDREDGYTF

clone_size: NA
j_call: TRBJ1-2
d_call: TRBD1
v_call: TRBV7-8
cdr3_length: 17
cdr3_nt: TGTGCCAGCAGCTTCGAAAGAAAGGGACAGGGTCGAGGCGGCTACACCTTC
cdr3_aa: CASSFERKGQGRGGYTF

clone_size: few
j_call: TRBJ2-2
d_call: TRBD2
v_call: TRBV11-3
cdr3_length: 16
cdr3_nt: TGTGCCAGCAGCTATGGACTAGCGGGAGATACCGGGGAGCTGTTTTTT
cdr3_aa: CASSYGLAGDTGELFF

clone_size: few
j_call: TRBJ2-3
d_call: NA
v_call: TRBV6-5
cdr3_length: 17
cdr3_nt: TGTGCCAGCAGCCCCCAGAGGGCTTTAGGGGAGAAAGATACGCAGTATTTT
cdr3_aa: CASSPQRALGEKDTQYF

clone_size: few
j_call: TRBJ2-3
d_call: TRBD2
v_call: TRBV3-1
cdr3_length: 15
cdr3_nt: TGTGCCAGCAGCCAAAATGCGGGGGTCACAGATACGCAGTATTTT
cdr3_aa: CASSQNAGVTDTQYF

clone_size: few
j_call: TRBJ2-3
d_call: TRBD2
v_call: TRBV12-3/TRBV12-4
cdr3_length: 16
cdr3_nt: TGTGCCAGCCTTCTTCAGAGCGGGAGTAACAGGATGACGCAGTATTTT
cdr3_aa: CASLLQSGSNRMTQYF

clone_size: NA
j_call: TRBJ2-1
d_call: NA
v_call: TRBV4-3
cdr3_length: 17
cdr3_nt: TGCGCCAGCAGCCAAGATTGGTCAGATCCAGCCTACAATGAGCAGTTCTTC
cdr3_aa: CASSQDWSDPAYNEQFF

clone_size: NA
j_call: TRBJ1-1
d_call: NA
v_call: TRBV29-1
cdr3_length: 12
cdr3_nt: TGCAGCTTTGGACACTTGAACACTGAAGCTTTCTTT
cdr3_aa: CSFGHLNTEAFF